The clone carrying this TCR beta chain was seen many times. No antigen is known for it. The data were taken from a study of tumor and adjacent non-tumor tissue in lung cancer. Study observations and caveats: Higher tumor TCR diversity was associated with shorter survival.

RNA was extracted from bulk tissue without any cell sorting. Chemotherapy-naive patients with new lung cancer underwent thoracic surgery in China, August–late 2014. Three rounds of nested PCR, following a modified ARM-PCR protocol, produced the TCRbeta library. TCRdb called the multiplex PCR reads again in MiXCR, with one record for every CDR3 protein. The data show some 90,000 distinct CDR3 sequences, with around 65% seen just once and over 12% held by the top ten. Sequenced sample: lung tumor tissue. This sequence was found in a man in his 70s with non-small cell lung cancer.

In DNA, the CDR3 is TGTGCCAGCAGCCAAGGGGCCTTAACAGATACGCAGTATTTT. It encodes CASSQGALTDTQYF. This rearrangement joins TRBV14 to TRBJ2-3; D gene uncertain. The CDR3 runs to 14 residues. Trimming cost V 1 base and J 3 bases, with 8 bases left between them. CDR1 is SGHDN and CDR2 is FVKESK in the germline V gene.